This T cell receptor (beta chain) was identified in a study of metastatic and nonmetastatic thyroid tumors. Study context: The comparison covered peripheral blood and tumor or nodule tissue in malignant and benign thyroid patients. Study-wide points: Benign nodules were reported to have significantly lower TCR beta diversity than malignant thyroid tumors, in blood and tumor.

CDR3 length: 13 residues. Trimming cost V 5 bases and J 5 bases, with 13 bases left between them. CDR1 is MNHNS, CDR2 SASEGT, per germline. Concerning this clone itself: No antigen is known for it.

Original processing methods: Clinicopathological groups of papillary thyroid cancer showed CDR3 differences that were used to build a distant-metastasis classifier. TCRdb ran MiXCR on the PCR reads. TCRdb's processing, not the authors', yielded these V and J calls. Counted here are tens of thousands of clones, roughly a quarter occurring once; the ten biggest clones make up 9.6%. Nobody among the patients had been given any treatment before thyroid surgery. The sequence came from a female donor with papillary thyroid cancer or a benign thyroid nodule (not recorded which). Some clones in this sample may be carry-over from other donors' samples. The chain joins TRBV6-1 to TRBJ2-7; TRBD1 is a possible D gene (6 bases). Sequencing was done on a sample of blood. CDR3 residues: CASSLQGPNEQYF. CDR3 coding DNA: TGTGCCAGCAGTCTACAGGGCCCCAACGAGCAGTACTTC.